Shown below are 14 T cell receptor beta chains from a single sample sequenced in a study of OX40 agonist ivuxolimab in advanced cancers. Assay: immunoSEQ multiplex PCR; the TCRdb copy retains only in-frame clones and omits some. The data hold 80,000 to 100,000 clones, with roughly 90% observed a single time. The sample consisted of CD4+ or CD8+ T cells sorted from blood, taken in a trial of the OX40 agonist ivuxolimab. The receptors were gathered from an adult with an advanced solid tumor such as melanoma, head and neck, liver or kidney cancer.

Only one count was recorded for this clone. The chain links TRBV6-6 to TRBJ1-1, with 9 bases that match TRBD1. Germline trimming cut 2 bases from V and 0 bases from J; bases unmatched to any gene: 4. The germline gives CDR1 MNHNY, CDR2 SVGAGI (reference sequence). This CDR3 region has 16 residues. CDR3 DNA: TGTGCCAGCAGTTACCGGACAGGGGCTGTGAACACTGAAGCTTTCTTT. This sequence encodes CASSYRTGAVNTEAFF.

Of note for this clone: Other DNA variants within this sample encode the same CDR3. The chain recombines TRBV28 with TRBJ1-5; D call uncertain. From germline, CDR1 is MDHEN and CDR2 SYDVKM. V was shortened by 4 bases and J by 4 bases, with 5 bases between the two germline ends. The CDR3 contains 12 residues. CDR3 DNA sequence: TGTGCCAGCAGTTCCCTAAATCAGCCCCAGCATTTT. It codes for CASSSLNQPQHF.

The chain carries TRBV5-1 and TRBJ2-7; no clear D. The V end was cut by 4 bases, the J end by 4 bases, with 9 bases between. The CDR3 extends over 12 amino acids. Germline CDR1 and CDR2: SGHRS and YFSETQ. CDR3 region: CASSIDIYEQYF. CDR3 coding DNA: TGCGCCAGCAGCATCGACATTTACGAGCAGTACTTC.

This chain joins TRBV5-6 and TRBJ1-1, with a possible D match to TRBD1 (5 bases). The germline CDR1 and CDR2 sequences are SGHDT and YYEEEE. V was cut by 2 bases and J by 1 base, with 12 bases left in between. The length of the CDR3 is 15 residues. CDR3 coding DNA: TGTGCCAGCAGCTTAAGGGGTTTCTGGAACACTGAAGCTTTCTTT. Amino acid sequence: CASSLRGFWNTEAFF. Together with reference TRBV5-6 and TRBJ1-1, the CDR3 gives the full variable domain: DAGVTQSPTHLIKTRGQQVTLRCSPKSGHDTVSWYQQALGQGPQFIFQYYEEEERQRGNFPDRFSGHQFPNYSSELNVNALLLGDSALYLCASSLRGFWNTEAFFGQGTRLTVV.

This chain links TRBV30 with TRBJ1-6; possible D gene TRBD1, 5 bases. There are 12 residues in the CDR3. The V end was cut by 5 bases, the J end by 9 bases, with 11 bases between. Germline loops: CDR1 GTSNPN, CDR2 SVGIG (reference sequence). The CDR3 spells CAWGGVGSPLHF. The CDR3 DNA sequence: TGTGCCTGGGGGGGTGTAGGTTCACCCCTCCACTTT.

The chain is built from TRBV1 and TRBJ2-1; TRBD1 was called by the table and not checked on the DNA. TRBV1 is a pseudogene segment. The CDR3 sequence is 13 residues long. CDR3 protein: CTSSQQGEPEQFF. The DNA of the CDR3 is TGCACCAGCAGCCAACAGGGGGAACCGGAGCAGTTCTTC.

This clone was detected only once. This sequence joins TRBV11-2 and TRBJ1-3; no firm D call. Germline-derived CDR1 and CDR2 are SGHAT and FQNNGV. Trimming took off 1 base at V and 4 bases at J, with 14 bases between the two ends. The CDR3 length is 16 residues. The CDR3 nucleotides read TGTGCCAGCAGCTTAGGCCGTGCGCCTTCAGGAAACACCATATATTTT. Protein sequence: CASSLGRAPSGNTIYF.

V gene TRBV10-3 combines with J gene TRBJ2-1; TRBD2 matches 15 bases. CDR1 is ENHRY and CDR2 is SYGVKD in the germline V gene. The V segment lost 10 bases and the J segment 4 bases; nucleotides outside the gene matches: 11. There are 17 residues in the CDR3. The CDR3 DNA sequence: TGTGCCACCCGGACTAGCGGGGGGGCTGGATCGTACAATGAGCAGTTCTTC. This sequence encodes CATRTSGGAGSYNEQFF.

The chain carries TRBV7-6 and TRBJ2-2; D possibly uses TRBD1 or TRBD2 (5 bases each). Germline V gene data show CDR1 as SGHVS and CDR2 as FNYEAQ. The CDR3 runs 15 residues. The V and J ends lost 5 bases and 6 bases respectively, with 16 bases between them. Here the CDR3 DNA reads TGTGCCAGCAGCGGAACCGGGACCCCGTCCGGGGAGCTGTTTTTT. Translated, it gives CASSGTGTPSGELFF.

The V call is TRBV5-1, the J call TRBJ1-3, with unresolved D. CDR1 is SGHRS and CDR2 is YFSETQ in the germline V gene. V dropped 5 bases and J dropped 4 bases, with 10 bases sitting between them. CDR3 length: 13 residues. The CDR3 bases are TGCGCCAGCAGGGCGGCGGAAGGAAACACCATATATTTT. This translates into CASRAAEGNTIYF.

This clone was recorded only once. The genes are TRBV5-5 and TRBJ1-5; 8 positions match TRBD1. Germline assignment: CDR1 SGHKS and CDR2 YYEKEE (reference sequence). There are 16 residues in the CDR3. V shed 3 bases and J 0 bases; nucleotides not matched to a gene: 5. This CDR3 is CASSSGTGVSNQPQHF. DNA of the CDR3: TGTGCCAGCAGCTCCGGGACAGGAGTTAGCAATCAGCCCCAGCATTTT.

The chain couples TRBV6-5 to TRBJ1-3; D gene uncertain. The germline gives CDR1 MNHEY, CDR2 SVGAGI. The CDR3 totals 16 residues. Trimming pared 2 bases from V and 2 bases from J, leaving 13 bases between. In nucleotides, the CDR3 is TGTGCCAGCAGTTACGTAGGGATACGGCCTGGAAACACCATATATTTT. It encodes CASSYVGIRPGNTIYF.

The gene calls are TRBV19 and TRBJ2-2; D is perhaps TRBD2 (6 bases). The ends were cut back, 5 bases at V and 6 bases at J, with 16 bases in the middle. The CDR3 is 15 residues long. Germline assignment: CDR1 LNHDA and CDR2 SQIVND (reference sequence). As DNA, the CDR3 is TGTGCCAGTAGTCCTACCGGGGGAGTCGCCGGGGAGCTGTTTTTT. This sequence encodes CASSPTGGVAGELFF.

The rearrangement joins TRBV11-3 to TRBJ1-1; D might be TRBD1 (6 bases). Trimming stripped 2 bases from V and 0 bases from J, with 7 bases between. Germline loops: CDR1 SGHNT, CDR2 YENEEA. This CDR3 has 14 amino acids. CDR3 nucleotides: TGTGCCAGCAGCTTAAACAGGGTGAACACTGAAGCTTTCTTT. Translating it yields CASSLNRVNTEAFF.